This entry lists 28 T cell receptor beta chains sequenced from one sample in a study of blood T cell repertoires in COVID-19. Using immunoSEQ multiplex PCR, the repertoire was profiled, and TCRdb retains in-frame clones only, with some absent. The profile shows about 150,000 clones, roughly 78% of them singletons. Sequenced: peripheral blood. These receptors were collected from an older man with acute or convalescent COVID-19.

The CDR3 sequence is CASSTRQGARETQYF. The CDR3 DNA is TGTGCCAGCAGCACCAGACAGGGCGCAAGAGAGACCCAGTACTTC. V gene TRBV7-2 combines with J gene TRBJ2-5; 7 bases line up with TRBD1. The junction had 10 bases not matched to a gene; V was cut back by 5 bases and J by 4 bases. The CDR3 covers 15 residues. CDR1 and CDR2 from the germline V gene are SGHTA and FQGNSA.

J is TRBJ2-1 and V is TRBV5-4; 10 positions match TRBD1. The CDR3 spans 16 residues. Trimming at V came to 4 bases and at J to 2 bases, leaving 6 bases not matched to a gene. Germline lookup yields CDR1 SGHNT and CDR2 YYREEE (reference sequence). The CDR3 loop is CASSRGQGKTYNEQFF. CDR3 DNA sequence: TGTGCCAGCAGCCGGGGACAGGGGAAGACCTACAATGAGCAGTTCTTC.

The rearrangement uses TRBV7-9 and TRBJ2-5; tentative D call: TRBD1 (6 bases). Per the germline V gene, CDR1 is SEHNR and CDR2 is FQNEAQ (reference sequence). The CDR3 totals 13 residues. V lost 8 bases, J lost 5 bases, and 15 bases lay in between. The CDR3 DNA reads TGTGCCAGCCTGGCGACAGGTCAGGAGACCCAGTACTTC. Its translation is CASLATGQETQYF.

This chain joins TRBV21-1 and TRBJ2-7; TRBD2 was called by the table and not checked on the DNA. TRBV21-1 is labeled a pseudogene. The CDR3 loop spans 17 amino acids. CDR3 residues: CASSKARRTSGTYEQYF. The CDR3 nucleotides are TGTGCCAGCAGCAAGGCTCGTAGGACTAGCGGGACCTACGAGCAGTACTTC.

This sequence joins TRBV4-1 and TRBJ1-2; D is possibly TRBD1 (5 bases). The germline gives CDR1 MGHRA, CDR2 YSYEKL. The CDR3 loop spans 16 amino acids. The V end was cut by 0 bases, the J end by 5 bases, with 16 bases between. The CDR3 is CASSQEVAGQTYGYTF. The CDR3 nucleotides read TGCGCCAGCAGCCAAGAAGTAGCAGGGCAGACTTATGGCTACACCTTC.

CDR3 in amino acids: CASSYTPGEETQYF. The DNA for the CDR3 is TGTGCCAGCAGTTACACCCCAGGGGAAGAGACCCAGTACTTC. The J gene is TRBJ2-5, the V gene TRBV6-6, with D maybe TRBD1 (6 bases). This CDR3 is built from 14 residues. Germline V CDR1 and CDR2: MNHNY, SVGAGI (reference sequence). The V gene lost 2 bases and the J gene lost 3 bases, with 10 bases spanning the gap.

This clone was seen a few times. CDR3 in DNA: TGCGCCAGCAGTGGAAGCGGGGGGCCGGAGACCCAGTACTTC. Its protein is CASSGSGGPETQYF. The chain carries TRBV10-1 and TRBJ2-5; 9 positions agree with TRBD2. Germline V gene lookup returns CDR1 WNHNN and CDR2 SYGVQD (reference sequence). V dropped 4 bases and J dropped 5; count of bases not matched to a gene: 5. The length of the CDR3 is 14 residues.

This clone was seen just once. The chain couples TRBV3-1 (or the pseudogene TRBV3-2) to TRBJ2-1, with a weak D call TRBD1 (6 bases). The CDR3 runs 12 residues. Germline V CDR1 and CDR2: LGHDT, YNNKEL (reference sequence). Trimming shortened V by 4 bases and J by 7 bases, and 8 bases separated the two germline ends. Written as DNA, the CDR3 is TGTGCCAGCAGCCGGGACACTAATGAGCAGTTCTTC. As protein: CASSRDTNEQFF.

The V and J genes are TRBV5-4 and TRBJ1-2, with TRBD1 identical over 7 bases. V lost 4 bases to trimming and J lost 6 bases; unmatched junction nucleotides: 9. The CDR3 runs 14 residues. Germline values: CDR1 SGHNT, CDR2 YYREEE (reference sequence). The CDR3 loop is CASSGLDRVDGYTF. In DNA, the CDR3 is TGTGCCAGCAGCGGGCTCGACAGGGTTGATGGCTACACCTTC.

The chain combines TRBV2 with TRBJ1-1, with a tentative D call TRBD1 (6 bases). The V gene's germline CDR1 is SNHLY and CDR2 FYNNEI. Trimming pared 4 bases from V and 5 bases from J, leaving 11 bases between. CDR3 length: 13 residues. The chain's CDR3 is CASSADRLTEAFF. The CDR3 coding sequence is TGTGCCAGCAGTGCGGACAGACTAACTGAAGCTTTCTTT.

The rearrangement uses TRBV29-1 and TRBJ2-1; TRBD2 aligns across 8 bases. The germline CDR1 and CDR2 sequences are SQVTM and ANQGSEA. After removal of 7 bases from V and 12 bases from J, the junction contained 5 bases not matched to a gene. The CDR3 extends over 10 amino acids. The CDR3 sequence: CSAGGVAQFF. CDR3 DNA: TGCAGCGCCGGGGGGGTGGCGCAGTTCTTC.

This clone has a handful of counts. The chain carries TRBV10-3 and TRBJ2-1, with 11 positions matching TRBD1. The CDR3 sequence is 15 residues long. The germline gives CDR1 ENHRY, CDR2 SYGVKD. V shed 7 bases and J 9 bases; nucleotides not matched to a gene: 11. This CDR3 is CAITTGQGVQSEQFF. The CDR3 DNA follows: TGTGCCATCACCACGGGACAGGGGGTACAGTCTGAGCAGTTCTTC.

The chain links TRBV5-5 to TRBJ1-1; TRBD1 matches at 7 bases. Germline CDR1 and CDR2: SGHKS and YYEKEE (reference sequence). Trimming took 2 bases from V and 4 from J; bases not matched to a gene: 8. This CDR3 spans 15 amino acids. CDR3 in amino acids: CASSFYRGEGTEAFF. The CDR3 DNA reads TGTGCCAGCAGCTTTTACAGGGGAGAGGGCACTGAAGCTTTCTTT.

The chain links TRBV25-1 to TRBJ2-1, with D tentatively TRBD1 (6 bases). The CDR3 is 13 residues long. V was cut by 4 bases and J by 4 bases, with 8 bases left in between. Germline lookup yields CDR1 MGHDK and CDR2 SYGVNS. The CDR3 nucleotides read TGTGCCAGCAGTGGGGACAATTACAATGAGCAGTTCTTC. This translates into CASSGDNYNEQFF.

This clone was counted once. The chain carries TRBV25-1 and TRBJ1-6; a possible D gene is TRBD1 (6 bases). The CDR3 length is 14 residues. The V and J ends lost 4 bases and 7 bases respectively, with 11 bases between them. CDR1 and CDR2 from the germline V gene are MGHDK and SYGVNS. CDR3 nucleotides: TGTGCCAGCAGTGGTACAGGGACCAATTCACCCCTCCACTTT. Its translation is CASSGTGTNSPLHF.

The J gene is TRBJ2-1, the V gene TRBV19; D gene uncertain. The CDR3 length is 12 residues. The germline CDR1 and CDR2 sequences are LNHDA and SQIVND (reference sequence). The V end lost 4 bases, the J end lost 8 bases, and 9 bases lay between the germline ends. DNA of the CDR3: TGTGCCAGTAGTAACCTAGGATATGAGCAGTTCTTC. This codes for CASSNLGYEQFF.

This chain joins TRBV6-5 and TRBJ1-5, with TRBD1 as a possible D gene (5 bases). CDR1 MNHEY and CDR2 SVGAGI come from the germline V gene. The CDR3 has 14 amino acids. The V gene lost 8 bases and the J gene lost 4 bases, with 15 bases spanning the gap. CDR3 protein: CASQDHQGNQPQHF. The CDR3 nucleotides read TGTGCCAGCCAAGATCACCAGGGTAATCAGCCCCAGCATTTT.

This clone occurred once. The rearrangement links TRBV5-8 to TRBJ2-1; D uncertain. From germline, CDR1 is SGHTS and CDR2 YDEGEE. This CDR3 contains 15 residues. Deletions cut 3 bases from V and 2 bases from J, with 12 bases between. In DNA form, the CDR3 reads TGTGCCAGCAGCTACTCAATTTCCACCTACAATGAGCAGTTCTTC. It encodes CASSYSISTYNEQFF.

V gene TRBV5-4 combines with J gene TRBJ2-5; 9 bases are a match to TRBD2. Germline values: CDR1 SGHNT, CDR2 YYREEE (reference sequence). The CDR3 has 16 amino acids. With 0 bases clipped from V and 4 bases from J, the junction kept 7 bases outside the gene matches. For the CDR3, the DNA is TGTGCCAGCAGCTTGGTTGCTAGCGGGGCCTCAGAGACCCAGTACTTC. Its translation: CASSLVASGASETQYF.

This clone was picked up many times. The genes are TRBV6-5 and TRBJ1-6; tentatively, D is TRBD1 (6 bases). CDR1 and CDR2 from the germline V gene are MNHEY and SVGAGI. Deletions cut 3 bases from V and 10 bases from J, with 19 bases between. This CDR3 is built from 16 residues. As DNA, the CDR3 is TGTGCCAGCAGTTATTCCAGGACAGTCGGCGACTCACCCCTCCACTTT. Translation: CASSYSRTVGDSPLHF.

Only a few counts were recorded for this clone. The rearrangement joins TRBV7-2 to TRBJ1-2, with D perhaps TRBD1 (5 bases). V was shortened by 5 bases and J by 7 bases, with 17 bases between the two germline ends. This CDR3 has 14 residues. The germline gives CDR1 SGHTA, CDR2 FQGNSA. The CDR3 DNA reads as TGTGCCAGCAGCCCTGACTGGGGCTGGGTTGGCTACACCTTC. Amino acids: CASSPDWGWVGYTF.

This clone came up many times. This chain links TRBV5-6 with TRBJ2-3, with a possible D match to TRBD2 (6 bases). From germline, CDR1 is SGHDT and CDR2 YYEEEE. This CDR3 comprises 14 residues. The germline V and J ends were trimmed by 1 base and 4 bases, with 10 bases remaining between them. The DNA for the CDR3 is TGTGCCAGCAGCTTGCGAACTAGCCCAGATACGCAGTATTTT. Residues: CASSLRTSPDTQYF.

This chain connects TRBV28 to TRBJ2-7; a weak D match, TRBD1 (5 bases). The CDR3 has 15 amino acids. Trimming took off 5 bases at V and 5 bases at J, with 19 bases between the two ends. The V gene's germline CDR1 is MDHEN and CDR2 SYDVKM. CDR3 in amino acids: CASSQQVSLSDEQYF. The DNA for the CDR3 is TGTGCCAGCAGTCAACAGGTGTCGCTCTCTGACGAGCAGTACTTC.

J is TRBJ2-2 and V is TRBV5-1; D perhaps matches TRBD1 (5 bases). V lost 4 bases and J 6 bases, leaving 13 bases between the germline ends. This CDR3 has 14 residues. The germline V gene encodes CDR1 SGHRS and CDR2 YFSETQ. The chain's CDR3 is CASSAQGSPGELFF. The CDR3 DNA sequence: TGCGCCAGCAGCGCCCAGGGTTCTCCCGGGGAGCTGTTTTTT. The full variable domain, with the rest looked up from reference TRBV5-1 and TRBJ2-2, is KAGVTQTPRYLIKTRGQQVTLSCSPISGHRSVSWYQQTPGQGLQFLFEYFSETQRNKGNFPGRFSGRQFSNSRSEMNVSTLELGDSALYLCASSAQGSPGELFFGEGSRLTVL.

The sample holds many counts of this clone. The rearrangement links TRBV20-1 to TRBJ1-4; D not resolved. V was trimmed by 3 bases and J by 1 base, leaving 12 bases between them. Germline V lookup: CDR1 DFQATT, CDR2 SNEGSKA (reference sequence). The CDR3 has 15 residues. For the CDR3, the DNA is TGCAGTGCTAGTAAGAACCCAGGAACTAATGAAAAACTGTTTTTT. Its protein is CSASKNPGTNEKLFF.

V usage is TRBV2 and J usage is TRBJ2-2; 7 bases align to TRBD2. The V gene's germline CDR1 is SNHLY and CDR2 FYNNEI. This CDR3 has 13 amino acids. V gave up 4 bases and J gave up 4 bases; unmatched junction bases: 0. The CDR3 region is CASSAGGTGELFF. The CDR3 DNA reads TGTGCCAGCAGTGCGGGAGGCACCGGGGAGCTGTTTTTT.

V is TRBV29-1 and J is TRBJ1-4; 7 nucleotides align to TRBD1. V trimming: 0 bases; J trimming: 3 bases; junction bases outside the gene matches: 7. CDR1 SQVTM and CDR2 ANQGSEA come from the germline V gene. The CDR3 length is 16 residues. CDR3 coding DNA: TGCAGCGTTGAAGATCAGGGGGGCAAGGCTAATGAAAAACTGTTTTTT. Residues: CSVEDQGGKANEKLFF.

The chain links TRBV18 to TRBJ1-2; D is unclear. V dropped 3 bases and J dropped 5 bases, with 13 bases sitting between them. From germline, CDR1 is KGHSH and CDR2 LQKENI. This CDR3 has 14 amino acids. CDR3 in DNA: TGTGCCAGCTCACCGGCGGGCGGGTCATATGGCTACACCTTC. It yields the protein CASSPAGGSYGYTF.